Here is one T cell receptor (beta chain) with its context. The length of the CDR3 is 18 residues. Per the germline V gene, CDR1 is LNHDA and CDR2 is SQIVND (reference sequence). With V trimmed by 4 bases and J by 1 base, 13 bases remained unmatched. This sample was taken from a study of blood T cell repertoires in COVID-19. Background on the study: The United States, Italy and Spain were the sources of the acute and convalescent COVID-19 samples. Sources were T cells, B-cell-depleted T cells, or PBMCs; the material itself was cDNA or gDNA.

In the original workflow: Amplification of reference gene primers was used by the study to estimate nucleated cell counts. Sequencing was performed with immunoSEQ multiplex PCR; in TCRdb, only in-frame clones are kept and a portion is missing. V and J calls and clone size come straight from that table; D and trimming were deduced from the DNA. The table lists fewer than 200,000 clones, about 90% of them singletons. The TCR sequence derives from a man between 65 and 79 years old with active or convalescent COVID-19. This chain links TRBV19 with TRBJ1-1, with 9 bases lining up with TRBD1. Sequencing was carried out using peripheral blood. CDR3 sequence reads: CASSKRENRGLANTEAFF. Written as DNA, the CDR3 is TGTGCCAGTAGTAAGAGGGAAAACAGGGGGCTCGCGAACACTGAAGCTTTCTTT.